This TCR beta chain was sequenced for a study of control samples from healthy donors and cancer patients. This clone was detected once. Per the germline V gene, CDR1 is SGHTA and CDR2 is FQGTGA. The V and J ends lost 1 base and 4 bases, in that order; junction bases with no gene match: 4. This CDR3 is 15 amino acids long. Clones were sequenced by immunoSEQ multiplex PCR, and TCRdb holds only the in-frame ones, with some missing. The sample records 98,000 or so clones, 75% to 85% being singletons. The rearrangement joins TRBV7-3 to TRBJ2-1; 7 bases fit TRBD1. The sequence came from a woman in her thirties in good health. Sequencing was carried out using blood. The CDR3 protein is CASSLMGQSYNEQFF. DNA of the CDR3: TGTGCCAGCAGCTTAATGGGACAGAGTTACAATGAGCAGTTCTTC.